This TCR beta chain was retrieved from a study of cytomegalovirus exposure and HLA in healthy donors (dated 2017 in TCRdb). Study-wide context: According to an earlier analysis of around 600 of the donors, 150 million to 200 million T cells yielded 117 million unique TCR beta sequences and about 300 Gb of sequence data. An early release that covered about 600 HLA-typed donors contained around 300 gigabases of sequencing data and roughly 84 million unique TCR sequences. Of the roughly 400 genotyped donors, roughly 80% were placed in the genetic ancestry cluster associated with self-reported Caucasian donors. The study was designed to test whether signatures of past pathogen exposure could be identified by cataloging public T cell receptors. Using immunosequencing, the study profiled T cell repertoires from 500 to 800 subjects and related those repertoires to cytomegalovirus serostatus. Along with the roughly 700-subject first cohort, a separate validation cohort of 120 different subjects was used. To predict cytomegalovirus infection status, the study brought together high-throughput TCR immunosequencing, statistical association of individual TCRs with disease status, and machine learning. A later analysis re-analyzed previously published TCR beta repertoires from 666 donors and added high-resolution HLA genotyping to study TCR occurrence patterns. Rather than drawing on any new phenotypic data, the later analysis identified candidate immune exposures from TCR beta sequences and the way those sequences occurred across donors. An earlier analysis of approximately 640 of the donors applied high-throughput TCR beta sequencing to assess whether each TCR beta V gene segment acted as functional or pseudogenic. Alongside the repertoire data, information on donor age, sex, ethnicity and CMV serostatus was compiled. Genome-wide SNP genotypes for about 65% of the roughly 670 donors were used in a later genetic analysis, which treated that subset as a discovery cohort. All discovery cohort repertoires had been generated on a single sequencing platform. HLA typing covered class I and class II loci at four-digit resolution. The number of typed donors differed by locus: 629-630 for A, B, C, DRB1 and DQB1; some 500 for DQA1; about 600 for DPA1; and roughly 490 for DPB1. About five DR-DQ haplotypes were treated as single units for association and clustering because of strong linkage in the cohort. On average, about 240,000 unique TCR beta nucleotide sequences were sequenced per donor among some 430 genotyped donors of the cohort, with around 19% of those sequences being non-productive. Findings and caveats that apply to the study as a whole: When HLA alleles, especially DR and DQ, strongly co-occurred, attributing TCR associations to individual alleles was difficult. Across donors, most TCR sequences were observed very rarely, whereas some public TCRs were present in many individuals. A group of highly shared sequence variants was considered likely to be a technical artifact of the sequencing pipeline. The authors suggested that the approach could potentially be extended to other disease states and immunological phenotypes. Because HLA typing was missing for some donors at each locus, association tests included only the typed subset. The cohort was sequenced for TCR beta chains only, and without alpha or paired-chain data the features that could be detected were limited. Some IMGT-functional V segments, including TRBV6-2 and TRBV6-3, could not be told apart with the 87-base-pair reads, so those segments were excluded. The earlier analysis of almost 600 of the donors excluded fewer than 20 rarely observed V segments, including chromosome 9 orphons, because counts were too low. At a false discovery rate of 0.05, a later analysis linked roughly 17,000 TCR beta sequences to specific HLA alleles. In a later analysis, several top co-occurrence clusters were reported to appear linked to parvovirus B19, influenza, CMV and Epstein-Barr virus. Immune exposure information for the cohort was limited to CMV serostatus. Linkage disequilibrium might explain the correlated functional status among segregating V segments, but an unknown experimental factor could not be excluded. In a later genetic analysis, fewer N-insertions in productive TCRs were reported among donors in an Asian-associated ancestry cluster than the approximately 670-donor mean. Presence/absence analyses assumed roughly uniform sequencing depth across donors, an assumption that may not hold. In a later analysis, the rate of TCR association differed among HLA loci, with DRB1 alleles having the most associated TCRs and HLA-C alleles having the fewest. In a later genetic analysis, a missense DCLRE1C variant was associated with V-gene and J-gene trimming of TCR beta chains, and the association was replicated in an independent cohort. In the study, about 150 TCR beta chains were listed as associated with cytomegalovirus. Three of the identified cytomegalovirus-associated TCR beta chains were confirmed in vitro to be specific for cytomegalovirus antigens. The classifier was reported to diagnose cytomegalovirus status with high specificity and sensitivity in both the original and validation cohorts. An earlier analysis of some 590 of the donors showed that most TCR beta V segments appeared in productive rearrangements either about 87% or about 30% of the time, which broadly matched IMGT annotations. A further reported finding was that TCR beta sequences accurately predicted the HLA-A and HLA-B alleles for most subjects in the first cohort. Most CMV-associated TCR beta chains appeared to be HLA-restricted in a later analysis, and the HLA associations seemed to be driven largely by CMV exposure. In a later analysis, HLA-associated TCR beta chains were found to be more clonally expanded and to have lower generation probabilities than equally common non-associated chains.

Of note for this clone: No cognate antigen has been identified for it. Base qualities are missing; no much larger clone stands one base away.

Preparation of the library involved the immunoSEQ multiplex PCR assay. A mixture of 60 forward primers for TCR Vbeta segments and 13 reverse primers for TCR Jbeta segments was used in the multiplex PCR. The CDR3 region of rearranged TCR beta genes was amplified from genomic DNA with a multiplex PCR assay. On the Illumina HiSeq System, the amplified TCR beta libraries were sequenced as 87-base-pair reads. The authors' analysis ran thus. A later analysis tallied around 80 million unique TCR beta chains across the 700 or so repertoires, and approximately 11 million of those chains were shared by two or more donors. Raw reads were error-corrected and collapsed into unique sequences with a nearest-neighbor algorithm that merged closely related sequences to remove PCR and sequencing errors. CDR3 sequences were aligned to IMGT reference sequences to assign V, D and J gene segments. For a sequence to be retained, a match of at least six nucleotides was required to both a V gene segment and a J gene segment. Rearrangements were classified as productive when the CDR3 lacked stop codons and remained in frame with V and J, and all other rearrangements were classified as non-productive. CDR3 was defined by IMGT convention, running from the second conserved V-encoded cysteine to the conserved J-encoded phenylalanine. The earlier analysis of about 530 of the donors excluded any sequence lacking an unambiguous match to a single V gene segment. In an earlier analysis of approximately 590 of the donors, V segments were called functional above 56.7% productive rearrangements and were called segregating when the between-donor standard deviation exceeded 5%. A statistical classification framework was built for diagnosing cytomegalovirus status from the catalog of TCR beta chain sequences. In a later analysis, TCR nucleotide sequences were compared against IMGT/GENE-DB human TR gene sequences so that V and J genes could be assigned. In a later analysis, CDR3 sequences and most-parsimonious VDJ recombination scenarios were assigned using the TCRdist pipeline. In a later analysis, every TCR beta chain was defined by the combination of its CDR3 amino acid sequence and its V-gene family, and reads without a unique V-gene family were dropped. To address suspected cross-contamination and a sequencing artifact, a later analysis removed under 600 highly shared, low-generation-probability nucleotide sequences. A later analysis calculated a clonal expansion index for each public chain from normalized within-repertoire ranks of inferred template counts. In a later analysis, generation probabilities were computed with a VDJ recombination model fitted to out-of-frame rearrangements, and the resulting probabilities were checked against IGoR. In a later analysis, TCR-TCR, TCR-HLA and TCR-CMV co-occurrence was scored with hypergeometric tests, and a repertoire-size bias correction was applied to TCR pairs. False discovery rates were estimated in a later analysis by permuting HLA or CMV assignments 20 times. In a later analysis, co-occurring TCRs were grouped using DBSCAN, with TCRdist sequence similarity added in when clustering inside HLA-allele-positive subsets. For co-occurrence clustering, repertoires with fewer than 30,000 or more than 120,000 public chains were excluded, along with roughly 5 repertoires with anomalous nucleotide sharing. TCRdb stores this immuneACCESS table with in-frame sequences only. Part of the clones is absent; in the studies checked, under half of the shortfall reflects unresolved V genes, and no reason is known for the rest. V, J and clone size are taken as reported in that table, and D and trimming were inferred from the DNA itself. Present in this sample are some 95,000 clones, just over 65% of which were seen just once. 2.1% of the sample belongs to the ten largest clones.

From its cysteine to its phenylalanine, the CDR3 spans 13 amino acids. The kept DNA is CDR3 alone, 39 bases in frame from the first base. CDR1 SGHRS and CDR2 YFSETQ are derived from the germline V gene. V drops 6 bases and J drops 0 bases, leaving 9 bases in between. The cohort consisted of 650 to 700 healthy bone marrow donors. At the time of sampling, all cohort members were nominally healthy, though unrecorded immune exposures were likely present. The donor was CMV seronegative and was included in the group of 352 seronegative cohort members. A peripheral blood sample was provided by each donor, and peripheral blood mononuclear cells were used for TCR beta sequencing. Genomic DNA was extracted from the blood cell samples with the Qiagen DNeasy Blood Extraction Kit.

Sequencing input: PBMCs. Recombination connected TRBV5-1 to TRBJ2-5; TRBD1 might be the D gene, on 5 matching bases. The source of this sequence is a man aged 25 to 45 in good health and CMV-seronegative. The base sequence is TGCGCCAGCAACCTACAGGACCAAGAGACCCAGTACTTC. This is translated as CASNLQDQETQYF.